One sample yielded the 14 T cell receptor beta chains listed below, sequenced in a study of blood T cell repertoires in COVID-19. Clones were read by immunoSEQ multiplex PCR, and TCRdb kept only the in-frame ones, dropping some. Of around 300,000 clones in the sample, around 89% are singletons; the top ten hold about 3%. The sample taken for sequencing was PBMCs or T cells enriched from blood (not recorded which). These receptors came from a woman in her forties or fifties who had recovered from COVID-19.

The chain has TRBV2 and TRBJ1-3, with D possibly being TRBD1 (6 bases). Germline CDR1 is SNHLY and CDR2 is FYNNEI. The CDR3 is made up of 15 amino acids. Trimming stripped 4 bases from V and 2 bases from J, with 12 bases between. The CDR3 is CASSVSGAPGNTIYF. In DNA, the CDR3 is TGTGCCAGCAGTGTTTCAGGGGCCCCTGGAAACACCATATATTTT.

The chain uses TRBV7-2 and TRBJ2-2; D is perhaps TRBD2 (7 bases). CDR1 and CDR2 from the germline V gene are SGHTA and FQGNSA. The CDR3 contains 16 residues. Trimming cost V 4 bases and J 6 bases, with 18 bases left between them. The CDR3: CASSSSGGNWPGELFF. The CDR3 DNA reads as TGTGCCAGCAGCTCCTCGGGGGGCAATTGGCCCGGGGAGCTGTTTTTT.

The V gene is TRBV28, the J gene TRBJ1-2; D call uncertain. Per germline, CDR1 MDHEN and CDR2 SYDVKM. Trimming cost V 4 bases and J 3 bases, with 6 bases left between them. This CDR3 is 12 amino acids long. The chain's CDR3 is CASSYSDYGYTF. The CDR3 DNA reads TGTGCCAGCAGTTATTCGGACTATGGCTACACCTTC.

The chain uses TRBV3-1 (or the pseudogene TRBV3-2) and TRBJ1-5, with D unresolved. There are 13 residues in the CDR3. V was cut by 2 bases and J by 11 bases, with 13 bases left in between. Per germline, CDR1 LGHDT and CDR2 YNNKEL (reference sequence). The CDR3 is CASSQLNSGSQHF. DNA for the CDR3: TGTGCCAGCAGCCAACTTAATTCCGGGTCCCAGCATTTT.

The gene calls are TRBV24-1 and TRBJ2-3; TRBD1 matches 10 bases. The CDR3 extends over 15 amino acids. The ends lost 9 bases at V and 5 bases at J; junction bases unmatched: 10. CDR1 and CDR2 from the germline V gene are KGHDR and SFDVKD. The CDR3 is CATSSGTGAGDTQYF. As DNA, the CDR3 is TGTGCCACCTCCTCCGGGACAGGGGCCGGAGATACGCAGTATTTT.

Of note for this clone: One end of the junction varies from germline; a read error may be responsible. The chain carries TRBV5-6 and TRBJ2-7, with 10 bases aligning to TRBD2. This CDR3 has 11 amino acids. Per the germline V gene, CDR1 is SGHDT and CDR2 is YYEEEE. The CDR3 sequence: CASSPTSGVSF. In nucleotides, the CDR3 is TGTGCCAGCAGCCCCACTAGCGGGGTTTCATTC.

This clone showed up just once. CDR3 DNA: TGTGCCAGCAGCCAAGATCGGGAGGGCGGGACTAGTGACATTGAGCAGTTCTTC. Protein sequence: CASSQDREGGTSDIEQFF. The chain recombines TRBV14 with TRBJ2-1; TRBD2 agrees at 8 bases. Germline trimming cut 0 bases from V and 9 bases from J; bases unmatched to any gene: 16. The CDR3 totals 18 residues. Germline CDR1 and CDR2: SGHDN and FVKESK.

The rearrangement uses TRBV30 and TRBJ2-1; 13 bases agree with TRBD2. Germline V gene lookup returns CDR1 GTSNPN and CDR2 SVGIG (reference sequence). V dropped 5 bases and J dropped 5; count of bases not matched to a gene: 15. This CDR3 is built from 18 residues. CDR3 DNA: TGTGCCTGGGAAGGACGGAAAACGGGACTAGCGGGGAACAATGAGCAGTTCTTC. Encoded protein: CAWEGRKTGLAGNNEQFF.

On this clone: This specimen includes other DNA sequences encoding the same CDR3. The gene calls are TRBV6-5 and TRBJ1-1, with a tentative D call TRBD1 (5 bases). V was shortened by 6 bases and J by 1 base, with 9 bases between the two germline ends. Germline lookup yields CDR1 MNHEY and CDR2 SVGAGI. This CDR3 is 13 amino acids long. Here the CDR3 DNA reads TGTGCCAGCAGCTTCGACAGGAACACTGAAGCTTTCTTT. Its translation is CASSFDRNTEAFF.

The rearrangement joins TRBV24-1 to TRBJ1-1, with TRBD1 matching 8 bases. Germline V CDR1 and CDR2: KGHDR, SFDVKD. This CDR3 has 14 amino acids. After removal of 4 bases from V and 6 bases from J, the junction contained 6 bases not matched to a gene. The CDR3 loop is CATSEPGGSAEAFF. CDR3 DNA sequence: TGTGCCACCAGTGAACCAGGGGGCTCGGCTGAAGCTTTCTTT.

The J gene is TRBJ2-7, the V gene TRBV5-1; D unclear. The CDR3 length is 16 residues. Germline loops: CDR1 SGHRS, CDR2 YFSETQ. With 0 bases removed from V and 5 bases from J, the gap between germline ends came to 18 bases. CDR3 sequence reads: CASSLAGLTYDDEQYF. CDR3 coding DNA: TGCGCCAGCAGCTTGGCCGGGTTGACCTACGACGACGAGCAGTACTTC.

CDR3 nucleotide sequence: TGTGCCAGCAGCTCCGGGGGAGGCGATGGCTACACCTTC. Encoded protein: CASSSGGGDGYTF. The rearrangement joins TRBV7-3 to TRBJ1-2; tentative D call: TRBD1 (5 bases). Germline CDR1 and CDR2: SGHTA and FQGTGA. Trimming removed 4 bases at V and 6 bases at J, with 12 bases between. This CDR3 spans 13 amino acids.

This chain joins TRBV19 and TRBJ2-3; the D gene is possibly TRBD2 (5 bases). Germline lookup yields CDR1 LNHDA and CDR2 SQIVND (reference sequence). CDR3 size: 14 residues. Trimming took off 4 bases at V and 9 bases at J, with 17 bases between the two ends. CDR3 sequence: CASSNPPGTRTQYF. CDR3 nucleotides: TGTGCCAGTAGTAACCCACCGGGAACCCGCACGCAGTATTTT.

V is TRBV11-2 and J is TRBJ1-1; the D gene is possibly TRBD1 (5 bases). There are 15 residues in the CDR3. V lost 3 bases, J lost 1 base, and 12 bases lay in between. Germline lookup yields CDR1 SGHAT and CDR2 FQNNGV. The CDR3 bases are TGTGCCAGCAGCTTCGCAGGGTTCGGGAACACTGAAGCTTTCTTT. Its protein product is CASSFAGFGNTEAFF.